Below are 11 T cell receptor beta chains sequenced from a single sample in a study of cytomegalovirus exposure and HLA in healthy donors. 60 Vbeta and 13 Jbeta primers were used in PCR. Some clones are missing from TCRdb's copy, which holds only in-frame ones; the method was immunoSEQ multiplex PCR. The repertoire holds more than 200,000 clones, with approximately 70% as singletons. Sequenced: PBMCs. The receptors were sampled from a man aged 35-49 years in good health and CMV-seropositive.

This chain joins TRBV11-2 and TRBJ2-5, with 8 bases identical to TRBD2. Per the germline V gene, CDR1 is SGHAT and CDR2 is FQNNGV. The CDR3 is 15 residues long. The ends lost 3 bases at V and 2 bases at J; junction bases unmatched: 5. The CDR3 spells CASSLVRGGQETQYF. CDR3 nucleotide sequence: TGTGCCAGCAGCTTGGTTCGGGGGGGACAAGAGACCCAGTACTTC.

The rearrangement uses TRBV6-4 and TRBJ2-5; 11 bases match TRBD2. After removal of 5 bases from V and 4 bases from J, the junction contained 18 bases not matched to a gene. Germline-derived CDR1 and CDR2 are MRHNA and SNTAGT. CDR3 size: 19 residues. CDR3 sequence reads: CASSSTSLAGGPGGETQYF. The CDR3 DNA sequence: TGTGCCAGCAGTTCCACCTCGTTAGCGGGGGGGCCAGGAGGAGAGACCCAGTACTTC.

This clone was observed a single time. V and J are TRBV23-1 and TRBJ1-2; tentatively, D is TRBD1 (5 bases). TRBV23-1 is treated as an ORF (open reading frame) with a function not yet certain. This CDR3 spans 18 amino acids. Trimming removed 0 bases from V and 5 bases from J, with 22 bases in between. The CDR3 sequence: CASSQSGFGLGEEYGYTF. As DNA, the CDR3 is TGCGCCAGCAGTCAATCTGGTTTTGGATTAGGGGAGGAGTATGGCTACACCTTC.

This clone appeared a few times. The chain joins TRBV2 to TRBJ2-5, with a weak D call TRBD2 (6 bases). The J call may be mistaken, given a closer DNA end match to TRBJ2-7. The CDR3 runs to 14 residues. Germline CDR1 is SNHLY and CDR2 is FYNNEI. The CDR3 DNA reads as TGTGCCAGCACTAAGGGGCGGGGCGGGATCGAGCAGTACTTC. This translates into CASTKGRGGIEQYF.

The gene calls are TRBV29-1 and TRBJ2-3, with a possible D match to TRBD2 (6 bases). This CDR3 region has 12 residues. The germline V and J ends were trimmed by 3 bases and 4 bases, with 8 bases remaining between them. Germline loops: CDR1 SQVTM, CDR2 ANQGSEA. CDR3 coding DNA: TGCAGCGTTGAGGGGGGATCAGATACGCAGTATTTT. Its protein product is CSVEGGSDTQYF.

The V and J genes are TRBV7-6 and TRBJ1-4; TRBD1 matches 9 bases. This CDR3 is 14 amino acids long. The ends lost 5 bases at V and 8 bases at J; junction bases unmatched: 6. Germline V gene lookup returns CDR1 SGHVS and CDR2 FNYEAQ. The CDR3 bases are TGTGCCAGCAGCCAGACAGGGGGTAACGAAAAACTGTTTTTT. Its translation is CASSQTGGNEKLFF.

The table lists this clone with a few counts. This chain uses TRBV11-2 with TRBJ2-5, with 8 bases identical to TRBD2. The CDR3 totals 11 residues. V lost 8 bases to trimming and J lost 5 bases; unmatched junction nucleotides: 1. Germline V gives CDR1 SGHAT, CDR2 FQNNGV. DNA of the CDR3: TGTGCCAGCCGACTAGCGGAGACCCAGTACTTC. This sequence encodes CASRLAETQYF.

The CDR3 region is CASSPVAGGRADEQYF. Written as DNA, the CDR3 is TGTGCCAGCAGCCCAGTAGCGGGAGGGCGGGCAGATGAGCAGTACTTC. The chain links TRBV4-2 to TRBJ2-7, with 11 bases lining up with TRBD2. The germline V gene encodes CDR1 LGHNA and CDR2 YNFKEQ. V lost 4 bases, J lost 7 bases, and 12 bases stayed unmatched. The CDR3 totals 16 residues.

The chain recombines TRBV9 with TRBJ1-2; D is ambiguous. The germline gives CDR1 SGDLS, CDR2 YYNGEE. The CDR3 is 11 residues long. Trimming cost V 10 bases and J 4 bases, with 11 bases left between them. This chain's CDR3 is CASGAGYGYTF. In nucleotides, the CDR3 is TGTGCCTCCGGCGCGGGCTATGGCTACACCTTC. Full variable domain (outside the CDR3, taken from reference TRBV9 and TRBJ1-2): DSGVTQTPKHLITATGQRVTLRCSPRSGDLSVYWYQQSLDQGLQFLIQYYNGEERAKGNILERFSAQQFPDLHSELNLSSLELGDSALYFCASGAGYGYTFGSGTRLTVV.

The genes are TRBV28 and TRBJ2-3, with a weak D call TRBD2 (7 bases). The ends were cut back, 7 bases at V and 6 bases at J, with 20 bases in the middle. Germline V gene data show CDR1 as MDHEN and CDR2 as SYDVKM. This CDR3 has 15 residues. Here the CDR3 DNA reads TGTGCCAGCATTCCCTTAGGGGGGGGCAAGGATACGCAGTATTTT. Amino acid sequence: CASIPLGGGKDTQYF.

This chain uses TRBV4-3 with TRBJ2-5; no reliable D call. The J call may be mistaken, given a closer DNA end match to TRBJ2-7. CDR1 LGHNA and CDR2 YSLEER come from the germline V gene. The CDR3 loop spans 13 amino acids. This chain's CDR3 is CASSQALSFEQYF. As DNA, the CDR3 is TGCGCCAGCAGCCAAGCTCTGAGTTTCGAGCAGTACTTC.